This TCR beta chain was captured by sequencing in a study of Graves' ophthalmopathy and Graves' hyperthyroidism listed by TCRdb under 2018. For the study in its entirety: Peripheral blood samples were taken at the time of initial diagnosis, before any treatment was given. In total, some 140 blood samples were TCR-sequenced: around 42 ophthalmopathy, roughly 77 hyperthyroidism and around 17 hyperthyroidism-to-ophthalmopathy patients. In about six hyperthyroidism patients, the T-cell repertoires found in thyroid tissue were compared with those found in blood. A discovery set of 100 patients (roughly 43 ophthalmopathy, 57 stable hyperthyroidism) was enrolled to explore V-J signatures distinguishing ophthalmopathy from hyperthyroidism. For training and testing, the roughly 100 patients in the discovery cohort were randomly divided in a 7:3 ratio. An independent validation cohort was composed of some 19 hyperthyroidism patients and around 16 patients who later progressed from hyperthyroidism to ophthalmopathy. The study used TCR beta repertoire signatures to distinguish Graves' ophthalmopathy from Graves' hyperthyroidism and to predict progression to ophthalmopathy. Following sample collection, hyperthyroidism patients were given methimazole at a starting dose of 30 mg daily, and ophthalmopathy patients were given high-dose intravenous methylprednisolone. General study outcomes and caveats: Among expanded thyroid clonotypes with frequency above 0.001, most also showed up in blood, which suggests that blood repertoires may reflect the thyroid immune response. In validation, the model predicted ophthalmopathy progression with 55% to 71% sensitivity and roughly 72% specificity; 12 predicted patients were CT-confirmed with GO in a median of around 6.5 months. Sample size was not predetermined statistically, and investigators were not blinded to group allocation. In cross-validation, the 13-signature model distinguished ophthalmopathy from stable hyperthyroidism with approximately 88% sensitivity and 81% to 83% specificity, and in the test set the corresponding values were approximately 80% and 75%.

Concerning this clonotype: Its antigen target is currently unknown. Because it lacks the conserved phenylalanine or tryptophan at the end, this CDR3 is likely a read error. The DNA is omitted, as the CDR3 cannot be located on it reliably, and the CDR3 follows TCRdb's listing.

Both ends counted, the CDR3 spans 12 residues. As encoded in the germline V gene, CDR1 is ENHRY while CDR2 is SYGVKD. Ophthalmopathy patients were characterized by moderately to severely active disease, a Clinical Activity Score of at least 3, a NOSPECS grade of at least 4, and a disease duration under 3 months. Patients with other autoimmune diseases, uncontrolled infections, pregnancy or lactation were excluded from the study. Clinical symptoms, serum thyroxine, TRAb, thyroid ultrasound and orbital computed tomography were used for diagnosis. Ficoll-Paque density gradient centrifugation was used to isolate PBMCs from around 10 ml of fresh peripheral blood. Trizol reagent was used to extract the total RNA, and its quality was then checked on an Agilent 2100 Bioanalyzer. TCR beta CDR3 regions were amplified from RNA transcripts for repertoire sequencing. The first round was an RT-PCR using HTBI primers with the Qiagen OneStep RT-PCR kit, and this first round was followed by a second-round multiplex PCR, then size selection and purification. Sequencing of the libraries was carried out on an Illumina HiSeq2000 in paired-end mode with 100 bp reads. As for the original processing: SOAPnuke was used for read processing, and reads with adapters, uncalled bases, a mean Phred below 15, or no exact constant-primer or identifier match were discarded. COPE v1.2.5 was used to merge high-quality paired reads. Each unique nucleotide sequence was treated as a clonotype, and MiTCR v1.1 was used to align the clonotypes to the IMGT TRB V, D and J references. The analysis was limited to V-J combinations with a frequency above 0.0001, which together covered about 99% of repertoires. For each V-J combination, a TCR clonal expansion and chaos score was defined as the ratio of F50 clonal expansion to chaos observed in the TCRdist matrix. Welch's t-statistics and random forest were used to narrow the features down to about twelve V-J combinations, which were then fed into a naive Bayes classifier. The Morisita-Horn index was used to measure how similar the thyroid and blood repertoires were. TCRdb's own reprocessing of the public reads used fastp at Q25 and MiXCR and kept productive beta chains. Here each entry gathers all rows of one CDR3 protein and keeps the most common genes and DNA. In this record, the V and J calls reflect TCRdb's handling and not the investigators' own analysis. The sample table shows approximately 460,000 distinct CDR3 sequences, and 14% are seen once. 9.8% of the sample is taken by the ten largest.

The sequencing input was blood. The V and J segments used are TRBV10-3 and TRBJ1-2; the tabulated D call, TRBD1, remains unverified against the DNA. This receptor was taken from a woman in her 30s with Graves' ophthalmopathy. Donor details come from another sample of the same person, matched by shared clones. This receptor has the CDR3 CAISGQGEGYTV.